Included here is one T cell receptor beta chain sequence, with context. No cognate antigen has been identified for it. Base qualities are missing; no much larger clone stands one base away. Taken from the germline V gene (reference sequence), the CDR1 and CDR2 loops are SGHNT and YYREEE. From cysteine to phenylalanine, the CDR3 is 16 amino acids long. Left in the record is the CDR3 DNA by itself, 48 bases read in frame from the first base. V is reduced by 6 bases and J by 0 bases, leaving a spacing of 17 bases between them. Genomic DNA was isolated from the sorted cells so that the TCRbeta CDR3 region could be sequenced. TCRbeta CDR3 regions were sequenced using the immunoSEQ Assay. Imported from immuneACCESS, the table was reduced by TCRdb to in-frame sequences with V and J called. These copies leave out some clones; in studies compared against another copy, an unresolved V gene accounts for under half, and the cause of the remainder is not known. For this sample the table gives tens of thousands of clones, of which about 90% were detected only once. Of the sample, approximately 0.3% is held by the ten largest clones.

The trial excluded patients who had a history of autoimmune disease or were on systemic immunosuppression. Peripheral blood for TCR sequencing was collected from all dose cohorts at baseline, on cycle 4 day 1, and on cycle 7 day 1. The samples were taken from a phase I, first-in-human, multicenter, open-label dose-escalation trial of ivuxolimab. The trial enrolled adults with locally advanced or metastatic head and neck squamous cell, hepatocellular, melanoma or renal cell carcinoma. Before TCR sequencing, CD4+ T cells and CD8+ T cells from peripheral blood were sorted into separate populations. This entry comes from a study of OX40 agonist ivuxolimab in advanced cancers. Regarding the study in general: Ivuxolimab was an agonistic, fully human IgG2 monoclonal antibody directed against OX40 (CD134), a costimulatory receptor. Intravenous ivuxolimab was administered to patients every 2 weeks at six dose levels: 0.01, 0.1, 0.3, 1.5, 3 and 10 mg/kg. In the dose-escalation cohort, over 65% of patients were male, and the mean age was roughly 60 years, with a range of 23 to 79. Partial responses occurred in three dose-escalation patients: two with cutaneous melanoma and one with hepatocellular carcinoma. Prior anti-PD-1, anti-PD-L1 or anti-CTLA-4 therapy was permitted, and approximately 42% of dose-escalation patients had received checkpoint inhibitors. Of the approximately 50 dose-escalation patients, hepatocellular carcinoma was present in roughly 19, melanoma in approximately 15, renal cell carcinoma in 9 and head and neck cancer in 9. The purpose of peripheral TCRbeta sequencing was to test whether ivuxolimab changed TCR sequence diversity and led to clonal T-cell expansion. The paper covers the monotherapy dose-escalation part of the phase I ivuxolimab trial, which included N ≈ 50 patients.

Beyond this particular receptor, the publication reports: Low levels of normalized T-cell clonal expansion were also seen in some nonresponding patients. In the 0.1-3.0 mg/kg groups, partial responders were among the patients with the lowest normalized peripheral clonal expansion, particularly in CD8+ T cells. The antigen specificity of the clonally expanded peripheral T cells was not determined. At doses of 0.1 to 3.0 mg/kg, clonal expansion of both CD4+ and CD8+ blood T cells was observed from baseline to week 6. After ivuxolimab, CD8+ T cells had more expanded clones than CD4+ T cells on average.

The sequencing used CD4+ or CD8+ T cells sorted from blood, collected in a trial of the OX40 agonist ivuxolimab. The rearranged chain carries TRBV5-4 and TRBJ2-3; D gene: possibly TRBD2, on 7 matching bases. The clonotype comes from an adult with an advanced solid tumor such as melanoma, head and neck, liver or kidney cancer. The CDR3 loop reads CASTLGGEWSTDTQYF. The sequenced DNA is TGTGCCAGCACTCTAGGGGGGGAGTGGAGCACAGATACGCAGTATTTT.